This TCR beta chain is drawn from a study of regulatory and conventional T cells in breast cancer. From the PCR reads, TCRdb called clonotypes with MiXCR, one entry per CDR3 protein. The sample includes roughly 15,000 distinct CDR3 sequences, approximately 35% of them seen just once. The receptor was isolated from a female donor in good health. What was sequenced was conventional T cells from blood.

CDR3 sequence reads: CASSTTGTGGRETQYF. In nucleotides, the CDR3 is TGTGCCAGCAGTACCACCGGGACAGGGGGCCGAGAGACCCAGTACTTC. The chain combines TRBV12-3 or TRBV12-4 with TRBJ2-5; 12 bases line up with TRBD1. V lost 5 bases, J lost 4 bases, and 8 bases stayed unmatched. The CDR3 has 16 residues.